This TCR beta chain was documented in a study of blood T cell repertoires in COVID-19. In the study overall: Sources were T cells, B-cell-depleted T cells, or PBMCs; the material itself was cDNA or gDNA.

On this clone: A junction end diverges from the germline sequence, so it may reflect a read error.

Adults between roughly 18 and 90 years of age took part from 20 to 25 US areas. Donors of Cohort 3 who recovered were those that had two negative PCRs, clearance, or symptom resolution. Some clones are missing from TCRdb's copy, which holds only in-frame ones; the method was immunoSEQ multiplex PCR. The sample consists of a few hundred thousand clones, 70% to 90% of them appearing once. Germline V gene lookup returns CDR1 SSHAT and CDR2 FNYEAQ (reference sequence). The CDR3 consists of 17 residues. The chain links TRBV7-7 to TRBJ2-5; D is perhaps TRBD1 (6 bases). The sequenced sample was PBMCs or T cells enriched from blood (not recorded which). The TCR originated in a woman in her twenties or thirties who had recovered from COVID-19. The CDR3 DNA is TGTGCTAGCAGCTTAGGGCTAAGACAGGATGGAACAGAGACCCAGTACTTC. Protein product: CASSLGLRQDGTETQYF.